The 20 T cell receptor beta chains reported below all come from one sample, sequenced in a study of shared clonotypes between healthy human individuals. Clones were read by immunoSEQ multiplex PCR, and TCRdb kept only the in-frame ones, dropping some. The table lists about 480,000 clones, about four fifths of them singletons. Sample: PBMCs. The receptors derive from a woman aged 40 to 50 in good health. Some clones in this sample may be carry-over from other donors' samples.

The V gene is TRBV9, the J gene TRBJ2-1, with 8 bases matching TRBD2. This CDR3 region has 13 residues. CDR1 is SGDLS, CDR2 YYNGEE, per germline. V lost 3 bases, J lost 7 bases, and 3 bases stayed unmatched. The CDR3 DNA reads TGTGCCAGCAGCGCCCGACTAGCGAATGAGCAGTTCTTC. Protein product: CASSARLANEQFF.

The chain carries TRBV4-2 and TRBJ2-1; tentatively, D is TRBD2 (6 bases). Germline lookup yields CDR1 LGHNA and CDR2 YNFKEQ. Trimming took off 1 base at V and 2 bases at J, with 12 bases between the two ends. This CDR3 has 16 residues. CDR3 sequence (DNA): TGTGCCAGCAGCCAAGGCACCGGGACTGCCTACAATGAGCAGTTCTTC. Protein: CASSQGTGTAYNEQFF.

The rearrangement uses TRBV7-9 and TRBJ1-1; 8 positions agree with TRBD1. CDR3 size: 16 residues. Germline V gene data show CDR1 as SEHNR and CDR2 as FQNEAQ (reference sequence). V shed 4 bases, J shed 2 bases, and the junction held 9 bases outside the gene matches. CDR3 sequence reads: CASSSLGTGSNTEAFF. DNA for the CDR3: TGTGCCAGCAGCTCCTTGGGGACAGGATCAAACACTGAAGCTTTCTTT.

The J gene is TRBJ2-3, the V gene TRBV5-4, with D unresolved. V lost 4 bases and J lost 2, with 5 bases in between. The CDR3 totals 12 residues. Germline V gene data show CDR1 as SGHNT and CDR2 as YYREEE (reference sequence). CDR3 DNA sequence: TGTGCCAGCAGCGGGGTCACAGATACGCAGTATTTT. Translation: CASSGVTDTQYF.

This clone appeared a few times. CDR3 sequence: CASSLRTSGLYEQYF. DNA for the CDR3: TGTGCCAGCAGTTTGAGGACTAGCGGCCTCTACGAGCAGTACTTC. The chain recombines TRBV28 with TRBJ2-7; 10 bases are shared with TRBD2. The germline V gene has CDR1 MDHEN and CDR2 SYDVKM. This CDR3 is 15 amino acids long. The V and J ends lost 3 bases and 3 bases, in that order; junction bases with no gene match: 5.

The chain uses TRBV5-1 and TRBJ2-1; D is possibly TRBD2 (6 bases). V lost 3 bases to trimming and J lost 15 bases, with 13 bases between them. The V gene's germline CDR1 is SGHRS and CDR2 YFSETQ. The CDR3 spans 11 residues. Here the CDR3 reads CASSSERVVFF. CDR3 bases: TGCGCCAGCAGCTCCGAGCGGGTGGTGTTCTTC. The complete variable domain, with remaining parts taken from reference TRBV5-1 and TRBJ2-1, reads KAGVTQTPRYLIKTRGQQVTLSCSPISGHRSVSWYQQTPGQGLQFLFEYFSETQRNKGNFPGRFSGRQFSNSRSEMNVSTLELGDSALYLCASSSERVVFFGPGTRLTVL.

CDR3 nucleotide sequence: TGTGCCAGCACCTATATCTACTTC. This codes for CASTYIYF. This sequence joins TRBV12-1 and TRBJ2-5; the table's D call TRBD2 went unverified against the DNA. TRBV12-1 is classified as a pseudogene. This CDR3 region has 8 residues.

The genes are TRBV14 and TRBJ2-7; 11 nucleotides line up with TRBD2. CDR1 and CDR2 from the germline V gene are SGHDN and FVKESK. The CDR3 runs 15 residues. V gave up 4 bases and J gave up 6 bases; unmatched junction bases: 8. Here the CDR3 DNA reads TGTGCCAGCAGCCGTACTAGCGGGAGAAGCGGCGAGCAGTACTTC. It codes for CASSRTSGRSGEQYF.

This chain's CDR3 is CASSLSTWTGGNYGYTF. DNA for the CDR3: TGTGCCAGCAGTTTATCTACTTGGACAGGCGGTAACTATGGCTACACCTTC. The genes are TRBV28 and TRBJ1-2, with TRBD1 matching over 7 bases. The germline V gene has CDR1 MDHEN and CDR2 SYDVKM. V was clipped by 1 base and J by 1 base; unmatched bases: 9. This CDR3 has 17 residues.

V gene TRBV7-9 combines with J gene TRBJ2-1; 9 bases map to TRBD1. The germline V gene encodes CDR1 SEHNR and CDR2 FQNEAQ (reference sequence). This CDR3 region has 14 residues. J lost 7 bases, V lost 5 bases, and 6 bases had no gene match. This CDR3 reads CASSARDRVNEQFF. The DNA for the CDR3 is TGTGCCAGCAGCGCCCGGGACAGGGTAAATGAGCAGTTCTTC.

In regard to this clone: Within the sample, other DNA sequences also encode this same CDR3. The genes are TRBV5-1 and TRBJ2-3; unclear D gene. CDR1 is SGHRS and CDR2 is YFSETQ in the germline V gene. Trimming took 0 bases from V and 6 from J, leaving 14 bases between them. The CDR3 spans 15 residues. CDR3 bases: TGCGCCAGCAGCTTGGATGGTAGCAGGACGGATACGCAGTATTTT. Encoded protein: CASSLDGSRTDTQYF.

The sample holds one count of this clone. Other DNA sequences in the sample encode the same CDR3. The rearrangement links TRBV27 to TRBJ2-2; D remains ambiguous. This CDR3 is built from 12 residues. CDR1 is MNHEY, CDR2 SMNVEV, per germline (reference sequence). V was clipped by 6 bases and J by 1 base, with 3 bases between them. DNA for the CDR3: TGTGCCAGCAGCCTGAACACCGGGGAGCTGTTTTTT. It encodes CASSLNTGELFF.

V usage is TRBV29-1 and J usage is TRBJ2-3; no definite D call. The germline V gene has CDR1 SQVTM and CDR2 ANQGSEA. The CDR3 loop spans 14 amino acids. Between the trimmed V and J ends, which lost 7 bases and 2 bases, there was a span of 16 bases. The CDR3 region is CSAAGYLVTDTQYF. The CDR3 DNA is TGCAGCGCCGCAGGCTACCTGGTCACAGATACGCAGTATTTT.

Worth noting for this clone: Being one base from a much bigger clone, this may be a read error. The rearrangement links TRBV5-1 to TRBJ2-3; D is possibly TRBD2 (6 bases). Deletions cut 5 bases from V and 8 bases from J, with 21 bases between. CDR1 is SGHRS and CDR2 is YFSETQ in the germline V gene. The CDR3 contains 15 residues. The DNA for the CDR3 is TGCGCCAGCAGGTCGGGACTCCCTTGGACCCTTACGCAGTATTTT. Protein sequence: CASRSGLPWTLTQYF.

This rearrangement joins TRBV11-2 to TRBJ2-1; D possibly corresponds to TRBD1 (6 bases). CDR1 SGHAT and CDR2 FQNNGV come from the germline V gene. Trimming cost V 1 base and J 5 bases, with 12 bases left between them. This CDR3 is 15 amino acids long. The CDR3 here is CASSLARGWNNEQFF. In DNA, the CDR3 is TGTGCCAGCAGCTTAGCGAGGGGGTGGAACAATGAGCAGTTCTTC.

This rearrangement joins TRBV7-3 to TRBJ2-3; perhaps TRBD2 as D (6 bases). The CDR3 contains 18 residues. V was shortened by 6 bases and J by 4 bases, with 26 bases between the two germline ends. Germline V CDR1 and CDR2: SGHTA, FQGTGA. CDR3: CASSPIGAGGIHSDTQYF. As DNA, the CDR3 is TGTGCCAGCAGTCCAATAGGGGCGGGCGGGATTCACTCAGATACGCAGTATTTT.

The V call is TRBV6-1, the J call TRBJ2-3; no clear D gene. The CDR3 spans 17 residues. V was pared by 3 bases and J by 0 bases, with 16 bases between. CDR1 is MNHNS, CDR2 SASEGT, per germline. CDR3 in DNA: TGTGCCAGCAGTGAGATGTCGGTACTGACTAGCACAGATACGCAGTATTTT. This gives the protein CASSEMSVLTSTDTQYF.

This chain links TRBV5-4 with TRBJ1-1, with D tentatively TRBD1 (6 bases). The V and J ends lost 0 bases and 4 bases respectively, with 13 bases between them. The CDR3 contains 15 residues. The V gene's germline CDR1 is SGHNT and CDR2 YYREEE (reference sequence). The CDR3 sequence is CASSLDRVRGTEAFF. In DNA, the CDR3 is TGTGCCAGCAGCTTGGACAGGGTCCGGGGCACTGAAGCTTTCTTT.

The chain carries TRBV6-1 and TRBJ1-2; possible D gene TRBD1, 5 bases. The germline V gene encodes CDR1 MNHNS and CDR2 SASEGT. The CDR3 is 15 amino acids. V gave up 7 bases and J gave up 4 bases, with 19 bases separating them. The CDR3 coding sequence is TGTGCCAGCAACCCCCGTTTGTCAGGGACCTATGGCTACACCTTC. Residues: CASNPRLSGTYGYTF.

The chain combines TRBV5-4 with TRBJ2-7; 7 nucleotides line up with TRBD2. The J segment lost 2 bases and the V segment lost 2 bases, leaving 7 bases of the junction unmatched. Germline loops: CDR1 SGHNT, CDR2 YYREEE (reference sequence). This CDR3 has 15 residues. CDR3 protein: CASSLNGRPPYEQYF. CDR3 nucleotide sequence: TGTGCCAGCAGCTTAAACGGGAGGCCTCCCTACGAGCAGTACTTC.